This T cell receptor beta chain was obtained from a study of T cell responses to AZD1222 COVID-19 vaccine. The data were produced by immunoSEQ multiplex PCR, yet TCRdb's version contains in-frame clones alone and is incomplete. The table has under 55,000 clones, about 81% seen once; the top ten hold more than 8.5%. The ends were cut back, 6 bases at V and 6 bases at J, with 12 bases in the middle. Germline V gene sequence: CDR1 SGHRS, CDR2 YFSETQ. The CDR3 sequence is 12 residues long. This receptor was identified in an adult in good health. The chain carries TRBV5-1 and TRBJ1-1; the D is unclear. The sequenced sample was peripheral blood, obtained on day 0 of AZD1222 vaccination. The DNA of the CDR3 is TGCGCCAGCACCGGCGTTGAGGCTGAAGCTTTCTTT. This encodes CASTGVEAEAFF.